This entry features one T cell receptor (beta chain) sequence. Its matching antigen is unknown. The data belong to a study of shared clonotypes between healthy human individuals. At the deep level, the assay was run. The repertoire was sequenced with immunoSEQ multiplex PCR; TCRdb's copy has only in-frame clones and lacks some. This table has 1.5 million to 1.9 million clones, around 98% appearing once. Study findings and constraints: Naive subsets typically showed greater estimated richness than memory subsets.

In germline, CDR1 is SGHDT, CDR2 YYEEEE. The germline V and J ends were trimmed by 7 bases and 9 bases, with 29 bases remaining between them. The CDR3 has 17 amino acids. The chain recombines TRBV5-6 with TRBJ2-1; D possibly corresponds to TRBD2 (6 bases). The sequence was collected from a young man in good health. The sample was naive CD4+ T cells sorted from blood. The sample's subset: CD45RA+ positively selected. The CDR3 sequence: CASAPSELGYRRGEQFF. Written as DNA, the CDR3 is TGTGCCAGCGCCCCGTCCGAACTGGGCTACCGGCGGGGTGAGCAGTTCTTC.